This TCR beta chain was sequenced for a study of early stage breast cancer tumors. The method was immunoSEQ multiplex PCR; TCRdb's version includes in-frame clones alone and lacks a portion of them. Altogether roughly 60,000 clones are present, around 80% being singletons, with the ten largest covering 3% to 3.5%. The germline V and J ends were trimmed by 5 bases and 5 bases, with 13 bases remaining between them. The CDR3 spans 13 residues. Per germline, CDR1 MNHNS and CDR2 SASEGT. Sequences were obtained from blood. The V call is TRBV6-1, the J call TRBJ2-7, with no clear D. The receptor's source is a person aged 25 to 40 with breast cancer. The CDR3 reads CASSSPLTNEQYF. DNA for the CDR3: TGTGCCAGCAGTTCCCCGCTAACTAACGAGCAGTACTTC.